This is a list of T cell receptor beta chains from one sample in a study of cytomegalovirus exposure and HLA in healthy donors. Sequenced by immunoSEQ multiplex PCR; TCRdb stores in-frame clones only, minus some. The table includes more than 95,000 clones, about four fifths detected once. Sequencing input: PBMCs. All receptors come from a woman between 50 and 59 years old in good health and CMV-seropositive. CDR3s include the opening cysteine and the closing phenylalanine or tryptophan. The size of a clone is reported for some rows only, either as once, few or many, or as a class for expanded clones.

j_call clone_size v_call cdr3_aa
TRBJ2-7 . TRBV4-1 CASSPLGVREQYF
TRBJ2-7 . TRBV7-7 CASSLGQGGEQYF
TRBJ2-2 . TRBV7-3 CASSLSTSPSNGELFF
TRBJ2-5 . TRBV5-4 CASSSSGTLEETQYF
TRBJ2-2 . TRBV19 CASSIKGAWDGELFF
TRBJ2-2 . TRBV4-3 CASSQPTSGNTGELFF
TRBJ2-2 . TRBV10-3 CAISPGTDRNTGELFF
TRBJ2-1 . TRBV6-5 CASSYGTSGSNEQFF
TRBJ2-2 . TRBV15 CATTPGTEHGELFF
TRBJ2-3 . TRBV5-5 CASSLSLGPDTQYF
TRBJ2-5 . TRBV19 CASSRGLAGAETQYF
TRBJ2-3 . TRBV5-1 CASSLNGQGQDTQYF
TRBJ1-1 few TRBV7-6 CASSRDSLNTEAFF
TRBJ2-5 . TRBV11-2 CASSFVIQETQYF
TRBJ1-2 . TRBV10-2 CASSEKGLGYTF
TRBJ2-2 few TRBV11-3 CASSLEPNTGELFF
TRBJ1-1 . TRBV7-3 CASSAGGAGNTEAFF